This entry is about one TCR beta chain. Sequencing used immunoSEQ multiplex PCR; TCRdb keeps in-frame clones, though not all of them. Of over 60,000 clones in the sample, 91% were seen once. The data stem from a study of T cell changes during pregnancy in multiple sclerosis. This CDR3 comprises 15 residues. The V gene end was trimmed by 3 bases and the J gene end by 4 bases; junction bases not matched to a gene: 4. CDR1 is LNHDA and CDR2 is SQIVND in the germline V gene (reference sequence). This sample comprised peripheral blood, obtained in the third trimester of pregnancy. The source is a female donor in good health, enrolled as a control in a pregnancy study. The V gene is TRBV19, the J gene TRBJ1-4; 8 positions agree with TRBD1. The CDR3 bases are TGTGCCAGTAGTATCGGGACAGGCATTAATGAAAAACTGTTTTTT. This gives the protein CASSIGTGINEKLFF.